This TCR beta chain comes out of a study of cytomegalovirus exposure and HLA in healthy donors. Study-level results: A later analysis reportedly found fewer N-insertions in an Asian-associated ancestry cluster than the roughly 670-donor mean. The records held CMV serostatus as the only immune exposure information. For TCR beta chains, V- and J-gene trimming was later linked to a missense DCLRE1C variant.

The PCR ran on 60 Vbeta and 13 Jbeta primers. Only in-frame clones appear in the TCRdb table, and some are missing; sequencing was by immunoSEQ multiplex PCR. Of 200,000 to 250,000 clones in the sample, approximately 70% are singletons; the top ten hold less than 2%. Turning to this clone: The antigen is not known.

Donors had nominal health at sampling but likely had unrecorded immune exposures. V dropped 4 bases and J dropped 6 bases, with 17 bases sitting between them. The CDR3 is 15 residues long. Looked up from germline, CDR1 is SGHNT and CDR2 is YENEEA. The TCR originated in a woman aged 25-40 years in good health and CMV-seronegative. Sequencing used PBMCs. The rearrangement joins TRBV11-3 to TRBJ2-3, with D possibly being TRBD2 (6 bases). The CDR3 DNA follows: TGTGCCAGCAGCTCTGGAGGGGCCGGCCTCGATACGCAGTATTTT. Encoded protein: CASSSGGAGLDTQYF.